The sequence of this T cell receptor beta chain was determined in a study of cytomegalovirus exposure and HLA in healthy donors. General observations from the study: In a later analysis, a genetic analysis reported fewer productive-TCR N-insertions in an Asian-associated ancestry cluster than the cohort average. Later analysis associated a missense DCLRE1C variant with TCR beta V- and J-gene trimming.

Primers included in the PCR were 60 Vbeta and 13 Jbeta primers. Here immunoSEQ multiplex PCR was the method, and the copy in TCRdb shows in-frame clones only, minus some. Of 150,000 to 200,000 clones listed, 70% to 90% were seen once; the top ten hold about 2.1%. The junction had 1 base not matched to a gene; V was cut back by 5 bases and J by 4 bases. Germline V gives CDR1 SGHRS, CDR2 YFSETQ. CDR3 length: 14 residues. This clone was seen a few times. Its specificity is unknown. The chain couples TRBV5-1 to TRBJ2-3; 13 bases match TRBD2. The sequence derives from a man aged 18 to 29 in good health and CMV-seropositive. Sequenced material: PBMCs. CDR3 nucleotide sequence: TGCGCCAGCAGGGGACTAGCGGGGTCAGATACGCAGTATTTT. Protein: CASRGLAGSDTQYF.